A selection of T cell receptor beta chains follows, all from one sample in a study of blood T cell repertoires in COVID-19. Sequenced by immunoSEQ multiplex PCR; TCRdb stores in-frame clones only, minus some. The sample lists under 95,000 clones; under 85% were seen once. What was sequenced was peripheral blood. All receptors derive from a woman aged 70-85 years with acute or convalescent COVID-19. The CDR3 runs from the conserved cysteine through the conserved F or W. D genes are given only for firm matches. Rows may omit the clone size; those that give it use once, few, many or a size class.

>TRBV19|-|-|TRBJ2-2
TGTGCCAGCTTAAACAGGAGAAACACCGGGGAGCTGTTTTTT
CASLNRRNTGELFF
>TRBV5-1|-|-|TRBJ1-1
TGCGCCAGCAGCTTGGGGGGCGGGGATGAAGCTTTCTTT
CASSLGGGDEAFF
>TRBV28|-|TRBD2|TRBJ2-1
TGTGCCAGCAGTCCCGGGACTAGCATTAATGAGCAGTTCTTC
CASSPGTSINEQFF
>TRBV18|-|TRBD1|TRBJ1-1
TGTGCCAGCTCACCCGGGACAGCGAACACTGAAGCTTTCTTT
CASSPGTANTEAFF
>TRBV2|-|-|TRBJ1-1
TGTGCCAGCAGGGACAGCCGAATGAACACTGAAGCTTTCTTT
CASRDSRMNTEAFF
>TRBV5-1|-|-|TRBJ1-1
TGCGCCAGCAGCTTGGTTCCAGAACTGAACACTGAAGCTTTCTTT
CASSLVPELNTEAFF
>TRBV12-3/TRBV12-4|-|-|TRBJ2-3
TGTGCCAGCAGTTTTATCACAGATACGCAGTATTTT
CASSFITDTQYF
>TRBV3-1/TRBV3-2|-|-|TRBJ1-1
TGTGCCAGCAGCCAAAAAGGGGCGGGGACTGAAGCTTTCTTT
CASSQKGAGTEAFF
>TRBV6-4|-|-|TRBJ2-3
TGTGCCAGCAGTGACCAAATTGAACCAATCAGGGGGGCCACAGATACGCAGTATTTT
CASSDQIEPIRGATDTQYF
>TRBV19|-|-|TRBJ1-2
TGTGCCAGTAAGCCGACAGGACCTGCTAACTATGGCTACACCTTC
CASKPTGPANYGYTF
>TRBV5-4|-|-|TRBJ2-6
TGTGCCAGCAGCTTGTGGTTGGCAGCTGGGGCCAACGTCCTGACTTTC
CASSLWLAAGANVLTF
>TRBV11-2|-|-|TRBJ2-1
TGTGCCAGCAGCTCAACAATAAACCCAGGGGTTGAGCAGTTCTTC
CASSSTINPGVEQFF
>TRBV30|few|-|TRBJ1-2
TGTGCCTGGAGTGTCGGGTGGGGCCTAAAAGATGGCTACACCTTC
CAWSVGWGLKDGYTF
>TRBV24-1|-|-|TRBJ1-1
TGTGCCACCAGTGTTCCGGACAGCCGTAACACTGAAGCTTTCTTT
CATSVPDSRNTEAFF
>TRBV5-1|-|-|TRBJ1-4
TGCGCCAGCAGTGGTTTAGGAGCTAATGAAAAACTGTTTTTT
CASSGLGANEKLFF
>TRBV19|-|TRBD1|TRBJ1-5
TGTGCCACTGAGGACAGGCACAATCAGCCCCAGCATTTT
CATEDRHNQPQHF
>TRBV19|-|TRBD1|TRBJ2-3
TGTGCCAGCCGGGACAGCCCCACAGATACGCAGTATTTT
CASRDSPTDTQYF
>TRBV6-5|-|TRBD1|TRBJ2-7
TGTGCCAGCAGGACAGGGGGTTCCGTCTACGAGCAGTACTTC
CASRTGGSVYEQYF
>TRBV19|-|-|TRBJ1-1
TGTGCCTCGGGGGAGGGGCAAAAGACTGAAGCTTTCTTT
CASGEGQKTEAFF
>TRBV11-3|-|TRBD2|TRBJ2-1
TGTGCCAGCAGCTTACCGGGACTAAACAATGAGCAGTTCTTC
CASSLPGLNNEQFF
>TRBV5-1|-|TRBD1|TRBJ1-5
TGCGCCAGCAGCTTGGAAACAGGGGGGTATCAGCCCCAGCATTTT
CASSLETGGYQPQHF
>TRBV30|once|-|TRBJ1-1
TGTGCCTGGAGTGTACTCTACCCCCGCACTGAAGCTTTCTTT
CAWSVLYPRTEAFF
>TRBV19|-|-|TRBJ2-5
TGTGCCAGTAGTAGCAGGGTGGGAGAGACCCAGTACTTC
CASSSRVGETQYF
>TRBV5-4|-|TRBD1|TRBJ1-2
TGTGCCAGCAGCTTGGACTGGGGACAGCTAAACTATGGCTACACCTTC
CASSLDWGQLNYGYTF
>TRBV30|-|TRBD1|TRBJ1-1
TGTGCCTGGTCAACAGGGGGCAAAGAGTCTGAAGCTTTCTTT
CAWSTGGKESEAFF
>TRBV11-3|once|-|TRBJ2-5
TGTGCCAGCACCGACCAAGAGACCCAGTACTTC
CASTDQETQYF
>TRBV21-1|-|-|TRBJ2-7
TGTGCCAGCAGCAAACCTCCTCATAACAGGGGGGGAACCTACGAGCAGTACTTC
CASSKPPHNRGGTYEQYF
>TRBV21-1|-|-|TRBJ2-3
TGTGCCAGCAGCGGACAGGGGGGGACAGATACGCAGTATTTT
CASSGQGGTDTQYF
>TRBV5-1|-|TRBD2|TRBJ2-5
TGCGCCAGCAGCTTGGGCTTCAGTAGCGGGGCGACGGAGACCCAGTACTTC
CASSLGFSSGATETQYF
>TRBV19|-|-|TRBJ1-1
TGTGCCAGTAATTCGCGGGGCAGCACTGAAGCTTTCTTT
CASNSRGSTEAFF
>TRBV11-2|-|-|TRBJ1-1
TGTGCCAGCAGCTTCGGGGATGGGAACACTGAAGCTTTCTTT
CASSFGDGNTEAFF
>TRBV5-6|few|-|TRBJ2-7
TGTGCCAGCAGTTCCTCCCCTCGGAACAGTGCCTCCTACGAGCAGTACTTC
CASSSSPRNSASYEQYF
>TRBV28|-|-|TRBJ1-5
TGTGCCAGCAGTTTCAACCCGGAGCCCCAGCATTTT
CASSFNPEPQHF
>TRBV19|few|-|TRBJ2-3
TGTGCCAGTAGTCCCTCCGGGACTGTCGCGCAGTATTTT
CASSPSGTVAQYF
>TRBV3-1/TRBV3-2|-|-|TRBJ2-5
TGTGCCAGCAGCCAGGCCGGGACATGGACCCAGTACTTC
CASSQAGTWTQYF
>TRBV19|-|-|TRBJ1-1
TGTGCCAGTAGCCTTCAACAGGGAAACACTGAAGCTTTCTTT
CASSLQQGNTEAFF
>TRBV16|-|TRBD1|TRBJ1-2
TGTGCCAGCAGCCCCCTTGGGACAGGGGGCGCGTACTATGGCTACACCTTC
CASSPLGTGGAYYGYTF
>TRBV3-1/TRBV3-2|-|TRBD1|TRBJ1-2
TGTGCCAGCAAATATTGGGACAGAAACTATGGCTACACCTTC
CASKYWDRNYGYTF
>TRBV30|-|-|TRBJ1-2
TGTGCCTGGAGTGTACTTCGGACAACGTATGGCTACACCTTC
CAWSVLRTTYGYTF
>TRBV5-1|-|TRBD1|TRBJ2-7
TGCGCCAGCAGCCGTCCCCAACAGGGGTACTACGAGCAGTACTTC
CASSRPQQGYYEQYF
>TRBV28|-|TRBD1|TRBJ1-5
TGTGCCAGCAGTTTGTACAGGGGAGCAAATCAGCCCCAGCATTTT
CASSLYRGANQPQHF
>TRBV7-8|-|-|TRBJ2-2
TGTGCCAGCAGCTCCCCTTGGGGCGGGGCGAACACCGGGGAGCTGTTTTTT
CASSSPWGGANTGELFF
>TRBV11-2|-|-|TRBJ1-1
TGTGCCAGCAGCTGGCGAGGGCTGAACACTGAAGCTTTCTTT
CASSWRGLNTEAFF